Listed below are T cell receptor beta chains from one sample, sequenced in a study of beta chain features in type 1 diabetes. Repertoires were generated with immunoSEQ multiplex PCR, while TCRdb's copy carries only in-frame clones and drops some. In the table there are roughly 290,000 clones, over 12% of which are singletons. Sequencing was done on a sample of naive CD4+ T cells from blood. These receptors came from a man younger than 35 with type 1 diabetes. CDR3s include the opening cysteine and the closing phenylalanine or tryptophan. The order of the fields is clone size, J gene, V gene, CDR3 protein. Some rows mark clone size as missing; the rest say once, few, many or name a class of expanded clone.

- | TRBJ2-3 | TRBV28 | CASGQPFTDTQYF
- | TRBJ1-6 | TRBV6-4 | CASSESGQSNSPLHF
- | TRBJ2-5 | TRBV23-1 | CASTHSGRAEETQYF
few | TRBJ1-1 | TRBV5-1 | CASSLGAGIGGTEAFF
- | TRBJ2-1 | TRBV11-1 | CASRRTSGNEQFF
- | TRBJ2-7 | TRBV11-2 | CASSPLIGGGEQYF
few | TRBJ2-3 | TRBV7-8 | CASSLGGRGTDTQYF
many | TRBJ2-1 | TRBV14 | CASSRSRIYNEQFF
few | TRBJ1-2 | TRBV19 | CASSRQASSYGYTF
- | TRBJ2-5 | TRBV5-4 | CASTMDRTETQYF
- | TRBJ2-3 | TRBV7-2 | CASSLASTSGGLRDTQYF
- | TRBJ2-7 | TRBV29-1 | CSVEIRDRGLGQYF
few | TRBJ2-7 | TRBV19 | CASSPRGSSEQYF
- | TRBJ1-1 | TRBV7-2 | CASSLDREYEAFF
few | TRBJ2-1 | TRBV30 | CAWSVYQGGEQFF
- | TRBJ2-7 | TRBV5-1 | CASSGLDRQDYEQYF
few | TRBJ2-1 | TRBV4-2 | CASSQDGAYNEQFF
few | TRBJ2-1 | TRBV5-1 | CASSLATSGSYNEQFF
- | TRBJ1-2 | TRBV29-1 | CSVDRQGGYYGYTF
few | TRBJ2-7 | TRBV15 | CATSRAGTGLYEQYF
once | TRBJ2-3 | TRBV7-2 | CASSFDGTSGGTDTQYF
few | TRBJ2-1 | TRBV9 | CASSMTSGGWAEQFF
few | TRBJ1-5 | TRBV5-6 | CASSLMASNQPQHF
- | - | TRBV6-6 | CASSYRRDYYEQYF
few | TRBJ1-5 | TRBV5-6 | CASSLGGRRTPQHF
few | TRBJ2-3 | TRBV5-1 | CASSRGLAGPFRTDTQYF
few | TRBJ2-7 | TRBV9 | CASSERGTPLEQYF
few | TRBJ2-5 | TRBV13 | CASSLAAGPRETQYF
- | TRBJ1-2 | TRBV30 | CAWSVLAGGAGGYTF
- | TRBJ1-2 | TRBV28 | CASRDGQANYGYTF
- | TRBJ1-5 | TRBV7-2 | CASSLWGDQPQHF
- | TRBJ2-7 | TRBV19 | CASSLAYSSYEQYF
few | TRBJ2-5 | TRBV29-1 | CSVGQKLQETQYF
few | TRBJ2-1 | TRBV30 | CAWSPGGGPSRQFF
few | TRBJ2-3 | TRBV30 | CAWSVRGITDTQYF
- | TRBJ2-6 | TRBV6-6 | CASSPHVSGANVLTF
few | TRBJ2-1 | TRBV9 | CASSVVPSGSEQFF
few | TRBJ2-1 | TRBV27 | CASSLRGQGISSYNEQFF
few | TRBJ1-1 | TRBV28 | CASSYSDTNTEAFF
- | TRBJ2-7 | TRBV2 | CASSDRTSQDEQYF
few | TRBJ1-5 | TRBV6-5 | CASRGQGGNQPQHF
- | TRBJ2-7 | TRBV28 | CASSFDRNWGEYEQYF
few | TRBJ2-3 | TRBV5-1 | CASSFGGAGGWDTQYF
- | TRBJ2-3 | TRBV5-1 | CASSLGLAGAPYTDTQYF
few | TRBJ2-5 | TRBV9 | CASSVEWTSWETQYF
- | TRBJ1-2 | TRBV6-5 | CASTSHQVGPGYTF
- | TRBJ2-1 | TRBV11-2 | CASSRLKGYNEQFF
- | TRBJ2-3 | TRBV30 | CAWSVGRTQYF
few | TRBJ1-6 | TRBV12-5 | CASKDRVNSPLHF
few | TRBJ1-1 | TRBV19 | CASSDRGTEAFF
- | TRBJ1-2 | TRBV6-6 | CASSYPEDRSVSYTF
few | TRBJ1-1 | TRBV15 | CATSKRDSNTEAFF
- | TRBJ2-2 | TRBV19 | CASSLYTGELFF
few | TRBJ2-7 | TRBV5-6 | CASSTLDRDSEEQYF
- | TRBJ2-3 | TRBV23-1 | CASLLKGGTDTQYF
few | TRBJ2-2 | TRBV9 | CASSVARGTGELFF
- | TRBJ1-1 | TRBV7-8 | CASSPRTSRGVRAFF